The next 6 T cell receptor beta chains were all read from a single sample in a study of neurological immune-mediated disorders. TCRdb re-derived calls from the 5' RACE reads in MiXCR, one entry per CDR3 protein. The sample lists under 90,000 distinct CDR3 sequences, 3% to 4.5% occurring once. The sequenced sample consisted of PBMCs. The receptors here all came from a woman between 45 and 60 years old with multiple sclerosis.

This clonotype was detected many times. The genes are TRBV29-1 and TRBJ2-5; TRBD1 might be the D (6 bases). Looked up from germline, CDR1 is SQVTM and CDR2 is ANQGSEA. There are 15 residues in the CDR3. Trimming cost V 3 bases and J 2 bases, with 16 bases left between them. The CDR3 sequence: CSVDPPGRGQETQYF. In nucleotides, the CDR3 is TGCAGCGTTGACCCACCGGGCAGGGGACAAGAGACCCAGTACTTC.

This clonotype was detected ten times or more. This chain links TRBV7-9 with TRBJ1-4; perhaps TRBD1 as D (6 bases). This CDR3 has 15 amino acids. Between the trimmed V and J ends, which lost 4 bases and 3 bases, there was a span of 12 bases. Germline CDR1 is SEHNR and CDR2 is FQNEAQ (reference sequence). CDR3 amino acids: CASSSYPGANEKLFF. CDR3 sequence (DNA): TGTGCCAGCAGCTCTTACCCAGGGGCTAATGAAAAACTGTTTTTT.

This clonotype was observed at least ten times. The CDR3 protein is CASSLGQGNSPLHF. CDR3 nucleotide sequence: TGCGCCAGCAGCTTGGGTCAAGGGAATTCACCCCTCCACTTT. This rearrangement joins TRBV5-1 to TRBJ1-6; D not resolved. The CDR3 covers 14 residues. Per germline, CDR1 SGHRS and CDR2 YFSETQ. V was shortened by 0 bases and J by 7 bases, with 8 bases between the two germline ends.

This clonotype has a handful of counts. The V and J genes are TRBV20-1 and TRBJ2-5; D ambiguous. The CDR3 covers 13 residues. The ends were cut back, 2 bases at V and 0 bases at J, with 7 bases in the middle. Germline V gene data show CDR1 as DFQATT and CDR2 as SNEGSKA (reference sequence). CDR3 sequence reads: CSARRINQETQYF. As DNA, the CDR3 is TGCAGTGCTAGACGGATTAACCAAGAGACCCAGTACTTC.

This clonotype was seen ten or more times. DNA of the CDR3: TGTGCCAGCACCCCAGGTTGGGGACTAGCGGGGGGAAAACAAGAGACCCAGTACTTC. Encoded protein: CASTPGWGLAGGKQETQYF. The J gene is TRBJ2-5, the V gene TRBV6-2 or TRBV6-3, with 15 bases identical to TRBD2. V lost 7 bases, J lost 2 bases, and 14 bases stayed unmatched. The CDR3 totals 19 residues. CDR1 and CDR2 from the germline V gene are MNHEY and SVGEGT.

The sample holds many counts of this clonotype. This chain joins TRBV11-3 and TRBJ1-5; D not resolved. The CDR3 covers 17 residues. Germline CDR1 reads SGHNT; CDR2 reads YENEEA. V was pared by 4 bases and J by 0 bases, with 16 bases between. The CDR3 DNA is TGTGCCAGCAGCTCTCCGCGGTCGAAGAATAGCAATCAGCCCCAGCATTTT. Residues: CASSSPRSKNSNQPQHF.